This entry lists 23 T cell receptor beta chains sequenced from one sample in a study of regulatory T cells in long-lasting Graves disease. Construction of TCR beta libraries relied on iRepertoire HTBI primers and on Arm-PCR targeting CDR3 regions. TCRdb reprocessed the multiplex PCR reads via MiXCR and lists one record per CDR3 protein. There are roughly 430,000 distinct CDR3 sequences in the sample; approximately 22% occur only once, and around an eighth lies in the top ten. Time point specified: persistent/refractory GD, antithyroid drugs over 5 years with positive TRAb. Researchers made the TCR library from RNA that was extracted from PBMCs. The input for sequencing was peripheral blood mononuclear cells (PBMCs), taken when the disease was refractory, from a patient treated with antithyroid drugs. The receptors come from a female donor with Graves disease.

A word on this clonotype: At one boundary the junction diverges from the germline segment, which might be a read error. V and J are TRBV28 and TRBJ2-7; no reliable D call. Germline assignment: CDR1 MDHEN and CDR2 SYDVKM. The CDR3 runs to 14 residues. The CDR3 reads CASSTGRSSCEQYF. In DNA, the CDR3 is TGTGCCAGCAGCACCGGGCGAAGCTCCTGCGAGCAGTACTTC. Using reference TRBV28 and TRBJ2-7 for the parts outside the CDR3, the full variable domain is DVKVTQSSRYLVKRTGEKVFLECVQDMDHENMFWYRQDPGLGLRLIYFSYDVKMKEKGDIPEGYSVSREKKERFSLILESASTNQTSMYLCASSTGRSSCEQYFGPGTRLTVT.

This clonotype was counted ten times or more. The genes are TRBV6-1 and TRBJ1-5; D is possibly TRBD1 (6 bases). Germline assignment: CDR1 MNHNS and CDR2 SASEGT. Trimming stripped 6 bases from V and 5 bases from J, with 14 bases between. This CDR3 region has 14 residues. CDR3 protein: CASRKTGMDQPQHF. CDR3 DNA sequence: TGTGCCAGCAGGAAAACAGGGATGGATCAGCCCCAGCATTTT.

V gene TRBV10-1 combines with J gene TRBJ2-3; D gene ambiguous. V shed 0 bases and J shed 4 bases, with 8 bases lying between them. Germline CDR1 is WNHNN and CDR2 is SYGVQD (reference sequence). CDR3 length: 14 residues. This CDR3 is CASSESAAPDTQYF. DNA for the CDR3: TGCGCCAGCAGTGAGTCGGCGGCCCCAGATACGCAGTATTTT.

The rearrangement uses TRBV10-3 and TRBJ1-1, with unresolved D. Trimming stripped 6 bases from V and 1 base from J, with 12 bases between. The germline V gene encodes CDR1 ENHRY and CDR2 SYGVKD. This CDR3 is 14 amino acids long. CDR3 in amino acids: CAISRDMWNTEAFF. CDR3 bases: TGTGCCATCAGCCGAGACATGTGGAACACTGAAGCTTTCTTT.

This clonotype was counted at least ten times. The gene calls are TRBV10-1 and TRBJ2-7; weak D call: TRBD1 (5 bases). Germline V lookup: CDR1 WNHNN, CDR2 SYGVQD (reference sequence). The CDR3 consists of 14 residues. Trimming took off 0 bases at V and 10 bases at J, with 16 bases between the two ends. The CDR3 loop reads CASSESLSRVDQYF. CDR3 nucleotides: TGCGCCAGCAGTGAGTCTCTAAGCAGGGTGGATCAGTACTTC.

V usage is TRBV14 and J usage is TRBJ2-7; 8 bases fit TRBD2. Trimming took 4 bases from V and 3 from J; bases not matched to a gene: 26. CDR3 size: 21 residues. Germline V lookup: CDR1 SGHDN, CDR2 FVKESK. The CDR3 bases are TGTGCCAGCAGCCCAACCGCGGGAGAGGGTGATGGTAGCGGGATCGGCTACGAGCAGTACTTC. Translating it yields CASSPTAGEGDGSGIGYEQYF.

This clonotype was picked up many times. The chain has TRBV2 and TRBJ1-1; no clear D. Trimming left V 2 bases short and J 0 bases short, with 10 bases between. The CDR3 is made up of 15 amino acids. Germline CDR1 and CDR2: SNHLY and FYNNEI. CDR3 DNA sequence: TGTGCCAGCAGTGAATCTCAGGCGGTGAACACTGAAGCTTTCTTT. Protein product: CASSESQAVNTEAFF.

The genes are TRBV19 and TRBJ2-4; D remains unclear. Germline values: CDR1 LNHDA, CDR2 SQIVND (reference sequence). This CDR3 contains 15 residues. V shed 0 bases and J shed 3 bases, with 9 bases lying between them. CDR3 nucleotides: TGTGCCAGTAGTATAGATTCCTGGGGCAAAAACATTCAGTACTTC. Translating it yields CASSIDSWGKNIQYF.

V and J are TRBV5-1 and TRBJ2-7; D gene uncertain. The length of the CDR3 is 15 residues. CDR1 is SGHRS, CDR2 YFSETQ, per germline. V was clipped by 2 bases and J by 3 bases, with 15 bases between them. DNA for the CDR3: TGCGCCAGCAGCTTATACGGCGAAGGGAACTACGAGCAGTACTTC. As protein: CASSLYGEGNYEQYF.

The CDR3 DNA is TGTGCCAGCAGCCTTCTGAGGCAGGGGGCGACTGGCTACACCTTC. This gives the protein CASSLLRQGATGYTF. The gene calls are TRBV28 and TRBJ1-2, with 8 bases fitting TRBD1. V lost 6 bases and J lost 7; bases outside the gene matches: 13. CDR1 and CDR2 from the germline V gene are MDHEN and SYDVKM. There are 15 residues in the CDR3.

This clonotype was counted ten times or more. V and J are TRBV12-5 and TRBJ2-5; tentatively, D is TRBD2 (5 bases). The V end was cut by 1 base, the J end by 2 bases, with 14 bases between. Per the germline V gene, CDR1 is LGHNT and CDR2 is FRNRAP. This CDR3 spans 16 amino acids. DNA for the CDR3: TGTGCTAGTGGTTTGGCCCTGGGTAGCGCACAAGAGACCCAGTACTTC. This encodes CASGLALGSAQETQYF.

This clonotype was seen ten or more times. The chain employs TRBV12-3 or TRBV12-4 and TRBJ1-2; 7 nucleotides align to TRBD1. CDR3 length equals 13 residues. Trimming removed 8 bases from V and 4 bases from J; junction bases left unmatched: 7. The CDR3 region is CASSPGDSYGYTF. In nucleotides, the CDR3 is TGTGCCAGCTCCCCGGGGGACAGCTATGGCTACACCTTC.

The V call is TRBV28, the J call TRBJ1-6; D uncertain. This CDR3 is 15 amino acids long. Between the trimmed V and J ends, which lost 1 base and 7 bases, there was a span of 11 bases. In germline, CDR1 is MDHEN, CDR2 SYDVKM. This CDR3 is CASSLSSGGNSPLHF. Here the CDR3 DNA reads TGTGCCAGCAGTTTATCCTCGGGAGGGAATTCACCCCTCCACTTT. Full variable domain (outside the CDR3, taken from reference TRBV28 and TRBJ1-6): DVKVTQSSRYLVKRTGEKVFLECVQDMDHENMFWYRQDPGLGLRLIYFSYDVKMKEKGDIPEGYSVSREKKERFSLILESASTNQTSMYLCASSLSSGGNSPLHFGNGTRLTVT.

This clonotype was seen many times. V usage is TRBV10-2 and J usage is TRBJ2-7; D uncertain. The V end lost 3 bases, the J end lost 0 bases, and 15 bases lay between the germline ends. The germline V gene has CDR1 WSHSY and CDR2 SAAADI. The CDR3 has 16 residues. CDR3 amino acids: CASSDYRKSRSYEQYF. In DNA, the CDR3 is TGCGCCAGCAGTGACTACCGAAAGTCCCGCTCCTACGAGCAGTACTTC.

This clonotype was recorded at least ten times. This chain joins TRBV6-5 and TRBJ2-7; the match to TRBD2 covers 14 bases. Germline CDR1 and CDR2: MNHEY and SVGAGI. The CDR3 consists of 16 residues. With V trimmed by 0 bases and J by 5 bases, 3 bases remained unmatched. The CDR3 reads CASSYSRGLAGDEQYF. The CDR3 DNA follows: TGTGCCAGCAGTTACTCGAGGGGACTAGCGGGGGACGAGCAGTACTTC.

This clonotype was seen many times. V is TRBV20-1 and J is TRBJ2-2; 13 bases match TRBD2. CDR3 length: 16 residues. Germline CDR1 is DFQATT and CDR2 is SNEGSKA (reference sequence). Unmatched junction bases numbered 2, after V lost 1 base and J lost 3 bases. CDR3 sequence reads: CSARGLAGGDTGELFF. The CDR3 DNA is TGCAGTGCTAGAGGACTAGCGGGAGGTGACACCGGGGAGCTGTTTTTT.

This clonotype was picked up a small number of times. The CDR3 spells CASSSPTSGSYEQYF. Written as DNA, the CDR3 is TGTGCCAGCAGCTCACCGACTAGCGGCTCCTACGAGCAGTACTTC. The chain employs TRBV13 and TRBJ2-7; 9 bases are shared with TRBD2. V gave up 4 bases and J gave up 0 bases; unmatched junction bases: 4. The CDR3 spans 15 residues. Germline CDR1 and CDR2: PRHDT and FYEKMQ (reference sequence).

The chain employs TRBV28 and TRBJ1-2; TRBD1 aligns across 10 bases. J gave up 8 bases and V 4 bases, and 7 bases lay outside the gene matches. Germline V CDR1 and CDR2: MDHEN, SYDVKM. CDR3 length equals 14 residues. The CDR3 reads CASSSTGTGEGYTF. CDR3 DNA: TGTGCCAGCAGTTCGACCGGGACAGGGGAGGGCTACACCTTC.

Many counts were recorded for this clonotype. The chain carries TRBV6-1 and TRBJ2-5; D is undetermined. The CDR3 has 14 residues. CDR1 and CDR2 from the germline V gene are MNHNS and SASEGT. V was trimmed by 5 bases and J by 5 bases, leaving 15 bases between them. The CDR3, as DNA: TGTGCCAGCAGTCCCCGGACCCAGAGGGAGACCCAGTACTTC. This translates into CASSPRTQRETQYF.

The chain links TRBV10-1 to TRBJ1-2; 7 nucleotides agree with TRBD1. The CDR3 totals 17 residues. Germline V CDR1 and CDR2: WNHNN, SYGVQD (reference sequence). V dropped 3 bases and J dropped 7; count of bases not matched to a gene: 17. The CDR3: CASSDHRDGNRGGGYTF. In nucleotides, the CDR3 is TGCGCCAGCAGTGATCACCGAGACGGCAACAGGGGAGGTGGCTACACCTTC.

This clonotype showed up just a few times. CDR3 in DNA: TGTGCCAGCAGCTTATGGACCCAAGCGACAGATACGCAGTATTTT. The encoded protein is CASSLWTQATDTQYF. The chain has TRBV7-9 and TRBJ2-3; D unclear. Between the trimmed V and J ends, which lost 2 bases and 3 bases, there was a span of 12 bases. The length of the CDR3 is 15 residues. Germline V gene lookup returns CDR1 SEHNR and CDR2 FQNEAQ (reference sequence).

This clonotype was seen ten or more times. J is TRBJ2-5 and V is TRBV28, with TRBD2 matching 13 bases. Germline CDR1 reads MDHEN; CDR2 reads SYDVKM. The CDR3 consists of 16 residues. V lost 5 bases and J lost 5; bases outside the gene matches: 8. The DNA of the CDR3 is TGTGCCAGCAGTGGGGGACTAGCGGGACTTTTGGAGACCCAGTACTTC. It yields the protein CASSGGLAGLLETQYF.

This clonotype showed up many times. CDR3 protein: CATHEGTVSETQYF. The CDR3 DNA reads TGTGCCACACATGAGGGGACAGTATCAGAGACCCAGTACTTC. The V gene is TRBV2, the J gene TRBJ2-5; 7 bases align to TRBD1. The CDR3 covers 14 residues. V dropped 10 bases and J dropped 4; count of bases not matched to a gene: 12. Germline V gene sequence: CDR1 SNHLY, CDR2 FYNNEI.